The clone carrying this T cell receptor beta chain was observed a handful of times. No antigen is known for it. The sample comes from a study of response to subunit inactivated influenza vaccine. Findings and caveats of the study: The authors suggested that every seasonal influenza vaccination recruits few new T cells.

The CDR3 totals 15 residues. Trimming at V came to 4 bases and at J to 3 bases, leaving 10 bases not matched to a gene. Germline V gene data show CDR1 as SGHRS and CDR2 as YFSETQ. Each CDR3 protein is one row after TCRdb ran MiXCR on the RT-PCR reads. Among approximately 520,000 distinct CDR3 sequences listed, around 25% were seen once. This clonotype was obtained from a man aged 50 to 59 who received an inactivated influenza vaccine. The gene calls are TRBV5-1 and TRBJ2-7, with 7 positions matching TRBD2. The input for sequencing was CD4+ T cells sorted from PBMCs, taken more than 4 days after vaccination. CDR3 bases: TGCGCCAGCAGCCCTTTAGGGACTAACCGCTACGAGCAGTACTTC. Translation: CASSPLGTNRYEQYF. Variable domain in full (rest from reference TRBV5-1 and TRBJ2-7): KAGVTQTPRYLIKTRGQQVTLSCSPISGHRSVSWYQQTPGQGLQFLFEYFSETQRNKGNFPGRFSGRQFSNSRSEMNVSTLELGDSALYLCASSPLGTNRYEQYFGPGTRLTVT.